This T cell receptor (beta chain) originates from a study of blood T cell repertoires in COVID-19. Study in general: From T cells, B-cell-depleted T cells, or PBMCs came the material, which was cDNA or gDNA.

Germline-derived CDR1 and CDR2 are ENHRY and SYGVKD. The J segment lost 2 bases and the V segment lost 7 bases, leaving 5 bases of the junction unmatched. The CDR3 spans 14 residues. Original data processing: Estimates of nucleated cell counts were drawn from the amplification of reference gene primers. Using immunoSEQ multiplex PCR, the repertoire was profiled, and TCRdb retains in-frame clones only, with some absent. V and J calls and clone size are copied from that table; D and trimming were computed from the DNA. This table holds around 140,000 clones, less than 90% found once. The Seattle patients joined while their infection was active and were tracked longitudinally afterward.

The chain links TRBV10-3 to TRBJ2-5; 9 bases are shared with TRBD2. The source of this sequence is a human donor with COVID-19, enrolled during active disease. The donor label of this sample is uncertain. Sequencing was done on a sample of peripheral blood. This CDR3 reads CAITERGDQETQYF. The CDR3 DNA reads as TGTGCCATCACCGAGCGGGGGGATCAAGAGACCCAGTACTTC.